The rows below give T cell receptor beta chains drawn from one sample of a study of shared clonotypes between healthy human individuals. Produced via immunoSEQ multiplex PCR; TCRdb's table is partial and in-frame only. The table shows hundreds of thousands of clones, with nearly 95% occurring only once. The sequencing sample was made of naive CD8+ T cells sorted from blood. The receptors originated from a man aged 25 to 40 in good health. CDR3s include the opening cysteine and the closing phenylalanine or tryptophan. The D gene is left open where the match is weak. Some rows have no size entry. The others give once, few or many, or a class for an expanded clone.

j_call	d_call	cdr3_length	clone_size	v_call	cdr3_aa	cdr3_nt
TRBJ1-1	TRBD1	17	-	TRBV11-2	CASSWRGRGLRDTEAFF	TGTGCCAGCAGCTGGAGGGGCAGGGGGCTGAGGGACACTGAAGCTTTCTTT
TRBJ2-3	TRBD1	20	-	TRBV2	CASSEAGNGDRGPSTDTQYF	TGTGCCAGCAGTGAAGCGGGAAATGGGGACAGGGGACCAAGCACAGATACGCAGTATTTT
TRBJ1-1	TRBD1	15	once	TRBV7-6	CASSLGTGGFTEAFF	TGTGCCAGCAGCTTAGGCACAGGGGGCTTCACTGAAGCTTTCTTT
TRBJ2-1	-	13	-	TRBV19	CASSIDGYNEQFF	TGTGCCAGTAGTATAGATGGGTACAATGAGCAGTTCTTC
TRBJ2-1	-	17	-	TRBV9	CASSVAEGTEGYNEQFF	TGTGCCAGCAGCGTAGCGGAGGGGACGGAGGGTTACAATGAGCAGTTCTTC
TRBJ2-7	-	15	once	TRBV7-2	CASSRTWGSASEQYF	TGTGCCAGCAGCAGGACATGGGGTTCTGCCTCCGAGCAGTACTTC
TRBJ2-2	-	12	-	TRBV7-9	CASSPGNGELFF	TGTGCCAGCAGCCCAGGGAACGGGGAGCTGTTTTTT
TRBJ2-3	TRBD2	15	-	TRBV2	CATTGREGYSDTQYF	TGTGCCACCACCGGGAGGGAAGGTTATTCAGATACGCAGTATTTT
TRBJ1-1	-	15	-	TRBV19	CASSIDPDTNTEAFF	TGTGCCAGTAGTATAGATCCGGACACGAACACTGAAGCTTTCTTT
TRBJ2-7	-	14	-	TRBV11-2	CASSTPRRGAEQYF	TGTGCCAGCAGCACCCCCCGCCGGGGGGCCGAGCAGTACTTC
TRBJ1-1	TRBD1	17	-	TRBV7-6	CASSLGAGGQGNTEAFF	TGTGCCAGCAGCTTAGGGGCGGGAGGACAGGGGAACACTGAAGCTTTCTTT
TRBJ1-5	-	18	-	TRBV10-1	CASRKMTGQKYSNQPQHF	TGCGCCAGCAGGAAAATGACAGGACAGAAGTATAGCAATCAGCCCCAGCATTTT
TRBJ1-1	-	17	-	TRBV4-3	CASSQLTGTPKNTEAFF	TGCGCCAGCAGCCAACTTACGGGGACTCCGAAGAACACTGAAGCTTTCTTT
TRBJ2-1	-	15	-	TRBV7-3	CASSQRVGSYNEQFF	TGTGCCAGCAGCCAGCGGGTCGGCTCCTACAATGAGCAGTTCTTC
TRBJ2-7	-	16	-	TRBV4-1	CASSQGAPPSSYEQYF	TGCGCCAGCAGTCAAGGGGCCCCACCAAGCTCCTACGAGCAGTACTTC
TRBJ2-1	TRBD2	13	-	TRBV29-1	CSILAGVFNEQFF	TGCAGCATACTAGCGGGAGTTTTCAATGAGCAGTTCTTC
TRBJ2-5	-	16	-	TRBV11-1	CASSRARHGLQETQYF	TGTGCCAGCAGCCGGGCCCGGCACGGGTTACAAGAGACCCAGTACTTC
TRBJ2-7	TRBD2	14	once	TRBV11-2	CASSFSGSAYEQYF	TGTGCCAGCAGCTTTAGCGGGAGTGCGTACGAGCAGTACTTC
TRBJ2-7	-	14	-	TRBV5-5	CASSWMDGDYEQYF	TGTGCCAGCAGCTGGATGGACGGGGACTACGAGCAGTACTTC
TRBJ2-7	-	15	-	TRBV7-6	CASSLGTGMSYEQYF	TGTGCCAGCAGCTTAGGTACGGGCATGTCCTACGAGCAGTACTTC
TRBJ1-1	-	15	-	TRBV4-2	CASSQEQGIGSEAFF	TGTGCCAGCAGCCAAGAGCAGGGCATAGGGTCTGAAGCTTTCTTT
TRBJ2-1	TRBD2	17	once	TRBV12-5	CASGLGPGLAEHNEQFF	TGTGCTAGTGGTTTGGGACCGGGACTAGCGGAACACAATGAGCAGTTCTTC
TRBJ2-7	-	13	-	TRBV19	CASSMWGSYEQYF	TGTGCCAGTAGTATGTGGGGCTCCTACGAGCAGTACTTC
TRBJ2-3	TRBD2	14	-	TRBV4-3	CASSQGLAADTQYF	TGCGCCAGCAGCCAAGGACTAGCGGCAGATACGCAGTATTTT
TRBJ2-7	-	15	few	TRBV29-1	CSVGGLLAETYEQYF	TGCAGCGTGGGAGGACTTTTGGCGGAAACCTACGAGCAGTACTTC
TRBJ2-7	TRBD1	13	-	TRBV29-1	CSVEGTGVYEQYF	TGCAGCGTTGAAGGGACAGGAGTCTACGAGCAGTACTTC
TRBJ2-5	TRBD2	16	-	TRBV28	CASSSYRLAVQETQYF	TGTGCCAGCAGCTCCTACCGACTAGCGGTACAAGAGACCCAGTACTTC
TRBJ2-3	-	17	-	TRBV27	CASSSTGQLYGTDTQYF	TGTGCCAGCAGTTCAACAGGACAGCTCTACGGCACAGATACGCAGTATTTT
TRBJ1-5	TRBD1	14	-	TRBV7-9	CASSFGQGTQPQHF	TGTGCCAGCAGCTTTGGACAGGGGACTCAGCCCCAGCATTTT
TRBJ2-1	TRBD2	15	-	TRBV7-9	CASSSQTSGRDEQFF	TGTGCCAGCAGCTCACAGACTAGCGGGAGGGATGAGCAGTTCTTC
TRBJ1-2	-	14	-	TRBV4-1	CASSPDSVYFGYTF	TGCGCCAGCAGCCCGGACAGTGTATATTTCGGCTACACCTTC
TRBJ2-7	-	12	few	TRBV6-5	CASSPYTGEQYF	TGTGCCAGCAGTCCCTATACGGGCGAGCAGTACTTC
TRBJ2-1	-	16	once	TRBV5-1	CASSPIQRAGGNEQFF	TGCGCCAGCAGCCCTATCCAGCGGGCCGGCGGGAATGAGCAGTTCTTC
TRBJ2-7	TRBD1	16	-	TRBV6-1	CASSEQGTGRSYEQYF	TGTGCCAGCAGTGAGCAGGGGACAGGTCGCTCCTACGAGCAGTACTTC
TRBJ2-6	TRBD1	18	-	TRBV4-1	CASSRPGQGPSGANVLTF	TGCGCCAGCAGCCGCCCGGGACAGGGCCCCTCTGGGGCCAACGTCCTGACTTTC
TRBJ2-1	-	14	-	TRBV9	CASSVEGVQDEQFF	TGTGCCAGCAGCGTAGAAGGTGTTCAGGATGAGCAGTTCTTC
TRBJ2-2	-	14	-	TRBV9	CASSVAHQGGELFF	TGTGCCAGCAGCGTAGCCCATCAAGGCGGGGAGCTGTTTTTT
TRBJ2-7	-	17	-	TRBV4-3	CASSQVTAADKSYEQYF	TGCGCCAGCAGCCAAGTGACGGCAGCGGACAAATCCTACGAGCAGTACTTC
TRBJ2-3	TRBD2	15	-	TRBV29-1	CSAGGGLAGGYTQYF	TGCAGCGCCGGGGGAGGACTAGCGGGAGGTTATACGCAGTATTTT
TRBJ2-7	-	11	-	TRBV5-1	CASSPGYEQYF	TGCGCCAGCAGCCCGGGCTACGAGCAGTACTTC
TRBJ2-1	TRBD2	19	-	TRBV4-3	CASSQDRFSGRAVLDEQFF	TGCGCCAGCAGCCAAGACCGGTTTAGCGGGAGGGCCGTCTTAGATGAGCAGTTCTTC
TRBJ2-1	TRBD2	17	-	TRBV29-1	CSVAGLAGSGSYNEQFF	TGCAGCGTAGCCGGACTAGCGGGGTCTGGGTCCTACAATGAGCAGTTCTTC
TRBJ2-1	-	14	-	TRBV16	CASSLMGTYNEQFF	TGTGCCAGCAGCCTCATGGGGACCTACAATGAGCAGTTCTTC
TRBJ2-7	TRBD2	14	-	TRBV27	CASSIRSGRNEQYF	TGTGCCAGCAGTATCCGTAGCGGGAGGAACGAGCAGTACTTC
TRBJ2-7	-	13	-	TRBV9	CASSGLNSYEQYF	TGTGCCAGCAGTGGACTAAACTCCTACGAGCAGTACTTC
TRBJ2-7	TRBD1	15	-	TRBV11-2	CASSSPGQSSYEQYF	TGTGCCAGCAGCTCGCCGGGACAGAGCTCCTACGAGCAGTACTTC
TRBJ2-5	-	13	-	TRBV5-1	CASSLRVAETQYF	TGCGCCAGCAGCTTGCGGGTTGCGGAGACCCAGTACTTC
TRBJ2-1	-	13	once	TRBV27	CASTMGGINEQFF	TGTGCCAGCACCATGGGCGGGATAAATGAGCAGTTCTTC
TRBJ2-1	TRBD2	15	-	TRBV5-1	CASSFYGLAGDEQFF	TGCGCCAGCAGCTTCTATGGACTAGCGGGAGATGAGCAGTTCTTC
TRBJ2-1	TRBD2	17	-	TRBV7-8	CASSLGTSGTTYNEQFF	TGTGCCAGCAGCTTGGGGACCTCCGGGACTACTTACAATGAGCAGTTCTTC
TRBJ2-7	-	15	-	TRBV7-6	CASSPLADLGYEQYF	TGTGCCAGCAGCCCCTTGGCAGACCTCGGATACGAGCAGTACTTC
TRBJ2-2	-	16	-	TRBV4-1	CASSLRVGDNTGELFF	TGCGCCAGCAGCCTCCGAGTAGGGGACAACACCGGGGAGCTGTTTTTT
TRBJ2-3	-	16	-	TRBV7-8	CASSRRSAPAADTQYF	TGTGCCAGCAGCCGCCGCTCAGCCCCGGCCGCAGATACGCAGTATTTT
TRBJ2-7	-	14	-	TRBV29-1	CSVLGANPPYEQYF	TGCAGCGTTTTAGGGGCCAACCCGCCCTACGAGCAGTACTTC
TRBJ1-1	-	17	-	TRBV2	CASSHIGSGAPDTEAFF	TGTGCCAGCAGCCACATTGGGTCAGGCGCCCCTGACACTGAAGCTTTCTTT
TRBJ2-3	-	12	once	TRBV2	CASSESGPLAYF	TGTGCCAGCAGTGAGTCAGGGCCCCTGGCGTATTTT
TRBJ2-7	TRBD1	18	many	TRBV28	CASSPTVGTGALTYEQYF	TGTGCCAGCAGTCCGACGGTCGGGACAGGGGCTTTAACCTACGAGCAGTACTTC
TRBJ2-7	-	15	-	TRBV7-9	CASSSTGTPSYEQYF	TGTGCCAGCAGCTCAACCGGGACACCATCCTACGAGCAGTACTTC